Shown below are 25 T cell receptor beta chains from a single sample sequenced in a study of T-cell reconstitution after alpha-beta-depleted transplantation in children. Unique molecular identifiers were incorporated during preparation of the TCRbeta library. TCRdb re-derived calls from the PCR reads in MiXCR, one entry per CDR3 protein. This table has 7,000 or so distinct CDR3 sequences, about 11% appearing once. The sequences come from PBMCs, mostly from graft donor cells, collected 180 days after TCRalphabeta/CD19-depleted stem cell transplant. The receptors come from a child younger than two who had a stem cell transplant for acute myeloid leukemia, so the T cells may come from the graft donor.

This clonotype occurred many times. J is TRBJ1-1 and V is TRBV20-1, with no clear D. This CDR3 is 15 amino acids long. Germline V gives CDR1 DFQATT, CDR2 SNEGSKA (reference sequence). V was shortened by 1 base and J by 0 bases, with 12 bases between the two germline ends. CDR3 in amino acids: CSARATPLLNTEAFF. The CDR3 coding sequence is TGCAGTGCTAGAGCAACCCCCCTCTTGAACACTGAAGCTTTCTTT.

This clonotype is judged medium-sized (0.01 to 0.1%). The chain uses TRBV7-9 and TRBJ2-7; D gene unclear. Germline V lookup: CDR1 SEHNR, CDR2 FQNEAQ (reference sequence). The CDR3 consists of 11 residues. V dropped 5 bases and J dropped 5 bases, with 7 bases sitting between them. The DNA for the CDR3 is TGTGCCAGCAGCCGAGTACACGAGCAGTACTTC. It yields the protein CASSRVHEQYF.

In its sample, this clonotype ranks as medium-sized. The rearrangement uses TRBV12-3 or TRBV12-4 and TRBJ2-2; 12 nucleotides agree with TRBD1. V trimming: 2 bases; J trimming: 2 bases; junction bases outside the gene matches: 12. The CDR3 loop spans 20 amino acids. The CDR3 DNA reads TGTGCCAGCAGTTTAAATTGGGGGACAGGGGGCTCCTTCAACACCGGGGAGCTGTTTTTT. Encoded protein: CASSLNWGTGGSFNTGELFF.

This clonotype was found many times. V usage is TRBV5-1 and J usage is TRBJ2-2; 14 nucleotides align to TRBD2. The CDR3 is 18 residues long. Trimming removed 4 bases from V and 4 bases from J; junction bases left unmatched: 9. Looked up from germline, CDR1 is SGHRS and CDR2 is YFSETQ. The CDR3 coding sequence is TGCGCCAGCAGCGCAGGACTAGCGGGAGGTATCGTCACCGGGGAGCTGTTTTTT. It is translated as CASSAGLAGGIVTGELFF.

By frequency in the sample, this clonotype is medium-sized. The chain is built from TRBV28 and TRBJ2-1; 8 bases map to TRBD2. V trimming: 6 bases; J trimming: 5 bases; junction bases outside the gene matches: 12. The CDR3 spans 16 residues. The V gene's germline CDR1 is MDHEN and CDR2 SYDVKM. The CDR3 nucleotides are TGTGCCAGCAGACCTCTCAGCGGGAGTTGGGACAATGAGCAGTTCTTC. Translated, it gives CASRPLSGSWDNEQFF.

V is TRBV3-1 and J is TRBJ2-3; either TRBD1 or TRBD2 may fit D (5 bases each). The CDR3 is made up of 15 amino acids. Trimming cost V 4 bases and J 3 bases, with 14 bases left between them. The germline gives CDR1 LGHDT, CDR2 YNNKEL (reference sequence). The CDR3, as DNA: TGTGCCAGCAGCCCTCCCGAGGGGCTTACAGATACGCAGTATTTT. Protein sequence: CASSPPEGLTDTQYF.

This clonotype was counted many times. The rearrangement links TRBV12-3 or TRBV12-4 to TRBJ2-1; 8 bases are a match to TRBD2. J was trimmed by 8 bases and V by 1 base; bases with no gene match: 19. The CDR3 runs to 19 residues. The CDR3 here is CASSLDTLLLADKGDEQFF. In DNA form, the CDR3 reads TGTGCCAGCAGTTTAGACACCCTCCTACTAGCGGACAAAGGCGATGAGCAGTTCTTC.

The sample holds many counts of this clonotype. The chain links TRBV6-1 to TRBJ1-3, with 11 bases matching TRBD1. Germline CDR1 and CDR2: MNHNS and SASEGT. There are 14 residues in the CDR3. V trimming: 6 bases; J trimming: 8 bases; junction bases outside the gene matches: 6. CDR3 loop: CASRDRGRVDTIYF. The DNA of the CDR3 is TGTGCCAGCAGGGACAGGGGGCGCGTCGACACCATATATTTT.

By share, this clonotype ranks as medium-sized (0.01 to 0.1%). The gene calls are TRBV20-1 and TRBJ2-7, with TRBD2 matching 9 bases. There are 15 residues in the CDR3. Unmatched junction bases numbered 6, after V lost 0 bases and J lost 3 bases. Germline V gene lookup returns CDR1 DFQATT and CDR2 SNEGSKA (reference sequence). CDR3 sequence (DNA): TGCAGTGCTAGAGACCCGAGCGGGAGGATCTACGAGCAGTACTTC. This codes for CSARDPSGRIYEQYF.

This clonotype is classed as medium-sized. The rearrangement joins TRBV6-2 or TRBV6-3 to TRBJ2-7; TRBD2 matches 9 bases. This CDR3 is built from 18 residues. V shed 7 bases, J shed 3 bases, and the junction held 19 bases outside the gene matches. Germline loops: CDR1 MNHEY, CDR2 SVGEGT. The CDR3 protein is CASTYPKGGLATDYEQYF. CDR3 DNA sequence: TGTGCCAGCACCTACCCGAAGGGGGGACTAGCTACAGACTACGAGCAGTACTTC.

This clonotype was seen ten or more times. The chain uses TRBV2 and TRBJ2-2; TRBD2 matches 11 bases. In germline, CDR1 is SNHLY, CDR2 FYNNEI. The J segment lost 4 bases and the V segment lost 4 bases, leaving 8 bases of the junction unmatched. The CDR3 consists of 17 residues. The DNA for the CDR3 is TGTGCCAGCAGTGGAATCCCGGGACTAGCGGTCACCGGGGAGCTGTTTTTT. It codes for CASSGIPGLAVTGELFF.

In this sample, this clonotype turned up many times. This CDR3 reads CASSGWGQGHNEQFF. CDR3 nucleotide sequence: TGCGCCAGCAGCGGTTGGGGACAGGGGCACAATGAGCAGTTCTTC. The chain has TRBV5-1 and TRBJ2-1, with TRBD1 identical over 10 bases. Germline values: CDR1 SGHRS, CDR2 YFSETQ. This CDR3 region has 15 residues. Trimming removed 4 bases from V and 5 bases from J; junction bases left unmatched: 6. Based on the CDR3 plus reference TRBV5-1 and TRBJ2-1, the full variable domain is KAGVTQTPRYLIKTRGQQVTLSCSPISGHRSVSWYQQTPGQGLQFLFEYFSETQRNKGNFPGRFSGRQFSNSRSEMNVSTLELGDSALYLCASSGWGQGHNEQFFGPGTRLTVL.

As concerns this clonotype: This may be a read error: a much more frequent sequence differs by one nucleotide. Here the CDR3 DNA reads TGCTGTGCTAGAGTGCCTCCAGCGGGTTTAATTAATGAGCAGTTCTTC. This gives the protein CCARVPPAGLINEQFF. V usage is TRBV20-1 and J usage is TRBJ2-1, with D perhaps matching TRBD2 (6 bases). The V gene's germline CDR1 is DFQATT and CDR2 SNEGSKA (reference sequence). CDR3 size: 16 residues.

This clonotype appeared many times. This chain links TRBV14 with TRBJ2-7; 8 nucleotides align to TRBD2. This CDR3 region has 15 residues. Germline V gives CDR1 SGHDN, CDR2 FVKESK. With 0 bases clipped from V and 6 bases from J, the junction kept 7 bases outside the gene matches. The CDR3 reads CASSQDPGRAVEQYF. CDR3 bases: TGTGCCAGCAGCCAAGATCCCGGGAGGGCCGTCGAGCAGTACTTC.

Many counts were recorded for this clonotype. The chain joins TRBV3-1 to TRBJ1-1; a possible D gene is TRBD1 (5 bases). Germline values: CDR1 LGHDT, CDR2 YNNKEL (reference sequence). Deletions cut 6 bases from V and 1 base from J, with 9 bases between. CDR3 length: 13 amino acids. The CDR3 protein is CASRLTANTEAFF. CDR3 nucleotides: TGTGCCAGCAGACTGACAGCGAACACTGAAGCTTTCTTT.

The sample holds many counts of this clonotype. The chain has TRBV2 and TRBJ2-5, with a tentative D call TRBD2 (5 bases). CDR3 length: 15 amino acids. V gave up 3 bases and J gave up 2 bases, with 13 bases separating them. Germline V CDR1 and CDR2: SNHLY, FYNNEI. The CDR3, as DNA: TGTGCCAGCAGTGATCTACTAGGACCTCAAGAGACCCAGTACTTC. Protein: CASSDLLGPQETQYF.

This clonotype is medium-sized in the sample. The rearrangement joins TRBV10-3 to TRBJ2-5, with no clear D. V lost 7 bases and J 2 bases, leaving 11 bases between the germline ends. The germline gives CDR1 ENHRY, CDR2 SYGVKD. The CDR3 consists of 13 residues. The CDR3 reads CAINLRPQETQYF. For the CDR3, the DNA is TGTGCCATCAATTTGCGTCCGCAAGAGACCCAGTACTTC.

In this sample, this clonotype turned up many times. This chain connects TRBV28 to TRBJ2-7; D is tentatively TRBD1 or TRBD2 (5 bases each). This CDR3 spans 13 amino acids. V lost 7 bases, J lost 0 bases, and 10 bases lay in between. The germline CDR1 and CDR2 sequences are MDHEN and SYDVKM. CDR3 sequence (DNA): TGTGCCAGCACCCCGGGGCTCTCCTACGAGCAGTACTTC. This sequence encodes CASTPGLSYEQYF.

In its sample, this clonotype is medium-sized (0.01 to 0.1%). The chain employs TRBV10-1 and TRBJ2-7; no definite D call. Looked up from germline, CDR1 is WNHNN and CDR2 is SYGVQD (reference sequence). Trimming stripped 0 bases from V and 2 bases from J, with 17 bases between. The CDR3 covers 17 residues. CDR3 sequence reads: CASSESIESSLPYEQYF. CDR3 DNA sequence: TGCGCCAGCAGTGAGTCAATCGAGTCCTCGTTACCCTACGAGCAGTACTTC.

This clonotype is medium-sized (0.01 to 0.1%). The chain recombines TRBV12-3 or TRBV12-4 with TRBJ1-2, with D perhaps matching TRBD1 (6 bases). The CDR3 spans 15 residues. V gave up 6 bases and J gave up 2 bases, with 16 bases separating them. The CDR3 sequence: CASSGGLRGNYGYTF. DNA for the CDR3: TGTGCCAGCAGCGGAGGGCTCAGGGGAAACTATGGCTACACCTTC.

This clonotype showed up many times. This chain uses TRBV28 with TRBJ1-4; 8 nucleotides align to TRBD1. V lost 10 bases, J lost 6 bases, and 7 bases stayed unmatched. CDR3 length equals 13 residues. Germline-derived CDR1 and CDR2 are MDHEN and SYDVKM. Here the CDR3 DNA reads TGTGCCATCTTAGACAGGGGATATGAAAAACTGTTTTTT. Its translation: CAILDRGYEKLFF.

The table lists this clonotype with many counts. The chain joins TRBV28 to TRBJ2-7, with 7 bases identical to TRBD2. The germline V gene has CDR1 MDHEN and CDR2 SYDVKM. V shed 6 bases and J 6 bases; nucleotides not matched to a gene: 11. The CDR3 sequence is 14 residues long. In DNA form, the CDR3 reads TGTGCCAGCAGCCCAGTCGCGGGAGCGGGCGAGCAGTACTTC. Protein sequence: CASSPVAGAGEQYF.

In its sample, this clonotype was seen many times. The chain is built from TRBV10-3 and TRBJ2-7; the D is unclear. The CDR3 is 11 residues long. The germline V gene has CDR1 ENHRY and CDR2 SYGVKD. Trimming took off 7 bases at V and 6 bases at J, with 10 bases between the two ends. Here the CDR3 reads CAITWLGEQYF. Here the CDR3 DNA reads TGTGCCATCACGTGGCTAGGCGAGCAGTACTTC.

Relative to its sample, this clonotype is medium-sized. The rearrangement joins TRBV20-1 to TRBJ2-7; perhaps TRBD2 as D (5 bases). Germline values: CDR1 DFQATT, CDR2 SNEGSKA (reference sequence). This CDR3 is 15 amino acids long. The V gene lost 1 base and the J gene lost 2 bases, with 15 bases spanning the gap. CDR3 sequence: CSARVPRAATYEQYF. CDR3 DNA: TGCAGTGCTAGAGTCCCCCGAGCGGCTACCTACGAGCAGTACTTC.

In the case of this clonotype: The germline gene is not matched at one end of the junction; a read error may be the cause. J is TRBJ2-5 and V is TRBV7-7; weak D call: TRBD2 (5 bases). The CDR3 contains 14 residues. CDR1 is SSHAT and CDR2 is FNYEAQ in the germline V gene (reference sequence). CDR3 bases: TGTGCTAGCAGCTTAGACTACGGTTGGGGGACCCAGTACTTC. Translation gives CASSLDYGWGTQYF.